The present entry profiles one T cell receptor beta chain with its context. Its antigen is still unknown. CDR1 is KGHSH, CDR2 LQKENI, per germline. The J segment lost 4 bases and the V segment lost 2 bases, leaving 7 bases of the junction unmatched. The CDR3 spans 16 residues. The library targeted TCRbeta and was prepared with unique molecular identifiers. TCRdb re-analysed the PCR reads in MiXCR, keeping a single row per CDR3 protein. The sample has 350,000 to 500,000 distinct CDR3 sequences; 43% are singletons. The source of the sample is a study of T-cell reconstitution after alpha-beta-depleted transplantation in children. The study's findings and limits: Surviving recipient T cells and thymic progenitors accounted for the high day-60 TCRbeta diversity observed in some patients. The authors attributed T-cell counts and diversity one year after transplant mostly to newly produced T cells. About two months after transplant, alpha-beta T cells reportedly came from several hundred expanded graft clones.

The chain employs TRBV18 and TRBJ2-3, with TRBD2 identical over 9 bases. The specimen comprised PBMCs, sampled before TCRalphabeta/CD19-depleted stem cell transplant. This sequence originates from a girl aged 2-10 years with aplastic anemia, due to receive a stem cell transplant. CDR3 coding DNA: TGTGCCAGCTCACCAAGGCTAGCGGGGCCGTCAGATACGCAGTATTTT. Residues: CASSPRLAGPSDTQYF.